One and the same sample provided the 20 T cell receptor beta chains below, sequenced in a study of blood T cell repertoires in COVID-19 (TCRdb year 2020). Receptors were amplified or captured by the immunoSEQ multiplex PCR assay. TCRdb retrieved this table from immuneACCESS and kept in-frame rearrangements only. Not all clones are present; in checked studies, unresolved V genes account for under half, and no reason is known for the remainder. The sample records 140,000 to 150,000 clones, 75% to 85% of which are singletons. The top ten hold roughly 8.3% of the sample. Sequencing was performed on peripheral blood. Receptor source: a human donor with acute or convalescent COVID-19. The donor label of this sample is uncertain.

The chain recombines TRBV6-1 with TRBJ1-2; the D gene is possibly TRBD1 (5 bases). The length of the CDR3 is 14 residues. Trimming left V 7 bases short and J 4 bases short, with 16 bases between. Germline V gene data show CDR1 as MNHNS and CDR2 as SASEGT. The CDR3, as DNA: TGTGCCAGCACCCCCGGGGGTAGCAGCTATGGCTACACCTTC. The encoded protein is CASTPGGSSYGYTF.

The genes are TRBV9 and TRBJ2-1; 7 nucleotides agree with TRBD2. The CDR3 sequence is 15 residues long. Looked up from germline, CDR1 is SGDLS and CDR2 is YYNGEE. V was pared by 3 bases and J by 3 bases, with 6 bases of the junction left unmatched. As DNA, the CDR3 is TGTGCCAGCAGCGGCCCGGGGGGTCTCTACAATGAGCAGTTCTTC. Translating it yields CASSGPGGLYNEQFF. The entire variable domain, with the rest obtained from reference TRBV9 and TRBJ2-1, is as follows: DSGVTQTPKHLITATGQRVTLRCSPRSGDLSVYWYQQSLDQGLQFLIQYYNGEERAKGNILERFSAQQFPDLHSELNLSSLELGDSALYFCASSGPGGLYNEQFFGPGTRLTVL.

The chain is built from TRBV29-1 and TRBJ1-2; a possible D gene is TRBD1 (6 bases). The V gene's germline CDR1 is SQVTM and CDR2 ANQGSEA. The V end was cut by 5 bases, the J end by 5 bases, with 21 bases between. CDR3 size: 15 residues. The CDR3 spells CSVPRRAQGGYGYTF. The CDR3 DNA sequence: TGCAGCGTTCCCAGAAGGGCACAGGGCGGTTATGGCTACACCTTC.

The chain employs TRBV24-1 and TRBJ1-2, with 10 bases aligning to TRBD1. CDR3 length: 12 residues. The germline gives CDR1 KGHDR, CDR2 SFDVKD. V was pared by 9 bases and J by 11 bases, with 8 bases of the junction left unmatched. The CDR3, as DNA: TGTGCCACCCTGGGGGACAGGGGTATTTACACCTTC. Translated, it gives CATLGDRGIYTF.

The rearrangement uses TRBV29-1 and TRBJ1-4; D is unresolved. This CDR3 has 13 amino acids. V gave up 4 bases and J gave up 5 bases, with 11 bases separating them. Germline values: CDR1 SQVTM, CDR2 ANQGSEA. CDR3 nucleotide sequence: TGCAGCGTTGCCGACAAGCCGAATGAAAAACTGTTTTTT. This sequence encodes CSVADKPNEKLFF.

V is TRBV15 and J is TRBJ1-2, with 7 positions matching TRBD1. The CDR3 has 13 residues. With 5 bases clipped from V and 9 bases from J, the junction kept 9 bases outside the gene matches. The germline V gene has CDR1 LNHNV and CDR2 YYDKDF (reference sequence). The CDR3 bases are TGTGCCACCAGCGGAACAGGGGAAGGGCGCTACACCTTC. Its protein product is CATSGTGEGRYTF.

The chain recombines TRBV11-2 with TRBJ2-5, with 9 bases aligning to TRBD2. Germline V lookup: CDR1 SGHAT, CDR2 FQNNGV. V lost 2 bases, J lost 2 bases, and 12 bases stayed unmatched. CDR3 length equals 18 residues. Here the CDR3 reads CASSLRVRRGGLQETQYF. The CDR3 DNA is TGTGCCAGCAGCTTACGTGTTAGGCGGGGGGGACTTCAAGAGACCCAGTACTTC. The variable domain in full, with the rest retrieved from reference TRBV11-2 and TRBJ2-5, is EAGVAQSPRYKIIEKRQSVAFWCNPISGHATLYWYQQILGQGPKLLIQFQNNGVVDDSQLPKDRFSAERLKGVDSTLKIQPAKLEDSAVYLCASSLRVRRGGLQETQYFGPGTRLLVL.

This chain uses TRBV11-2 with TRBJ2-5; 12 nucleotides line up with TRBD2. Trimming removed 1 base from V and 3 bases from J; junction bases left unmatched: 3. The CDR3 loop spans 16 amino acids. Germline V gene sequence: CDR1 SGHAT, CDR2 FQNNGV. The CDR3 region is CASSLGLAGGKETQYF. CDR3 DNA: TGTGCCAGCAGCTTAGGGCTAGCGGGGGGGAAAGAGACCCAGTACTTC.

CDR3 in amino acids: CASTAVNLEVQPQHF. CDR3 bases: TGTGCCAGCACAGCGGTAAACCTGGAAGTTCAGCCCCAGCATTTT. V and J are TRBV19 and TRBJ1-5, with D hard to call. Germline V gives CDR1 LNHDA, CDR2 SQIVND (reference sequence). CDR3 length: 15 amino acids. V was shortened by 9 bases and J by 6 bases, with 21 bases between the two germline ends.

There are a few counts of this clone. This chain connects TRBV6-5 to TRBJ2-1; TRBD1 agrees at 7 bases. The CDR3 length is 14 residues. CDR1 is MNHEY and CDR2 is SVGAGI in the germline V gene. Unmatched junction bases numbered 8, after V lost 6 bases and J lost 6 bases. The CDR3 sequence: CASSLTSGGNEQFF. CDR3 bases: TGTGCCAGCAGCCTCACCTCAGGGGGCAATGAGCAGTTCTTC.

The CDR3 bases are TGTGCCAGCAGCTTGCCACTAGCGAACACCGGGGAGCTGTTTTTT. It is translated as CASSLPLANTGELFF. The chain uses TRBV5-4 and TRBJ2-2; D perhaps matches TRBD2 (5 bases). Germline CDR1 reads SGHNT; CDR2 reads YYREEE (reference sequence). V lost 1 base to trimming and J lost 0 bases, with 7 bases between them. CDR3 length equals 15 residues.

As DNA, the CDR3 is TGTGCCACTTTGTCAGGGGTTGGAAACACCATATATTTT. Translating it yields CATLSGVGNTIYF. The chain links TRBV6-5 to TRBJ1-3; tentative D call: TRBD1 (6 bases). CDR3 length: 13 residues. With 10 bases removed from V and 3 bases from J, the gap between germline ends came to 13 bases. Germline lookup yields CDR1 MNHEY and CDR2 SVGAGI.

The chain employs TRBV5-6 and TRBJ1-4; no clear D. Germline CDR1 and CDR2: SGHDT and YYEEEE. The CDR3 extends over 16 amino acids. V shed 3 bases and J shed 5 bases, with 17 bases lying between them. The CDR3 protein is CASSSKSDGWNEKLFF. The CDR3 DNA reads TGTGCCAGCAGCTCCAAAAGCGACGGATGGAATGAAAAACTGTTTTTT.

This clone was seen just once. The CDR3 DNA follows: TGTGCCAGCAGTCAATACAATGAGCAGTTCTTC. Amino acids: CASSQYNEQFF. This chain links TRBV28 with TRBJ2-1, with D uncertain. The length of the CDR3 is 11 residues. Trimming shortened V by 5 bases and J by 4 bases, and 3 bases separated the two germline ends. CDR1 and CDR2 from the germline V gene are MDHEN and SYDVKM. Full variable domain (rest looked up from reference TRBV28 and TRBJ2-1): DVKVTQSSRYLVKRTGEKVFLECVQDMDHENMFWYRQDPGLGLRLIYFSYDVKMKEKGDIPEGYSVSREKKERFSLILESASTNQTSMYLCASSQYNEQFFGPGTRLTVL.

The chain joins TRBV6-1 to TRBJ1-5; D gene unclear. V lost 1 base and J lost 6, with 13 bases in between. Germline lookup yields CDR1 MNHNS and CDR2 SASEGT. CDR3 length equals 15 residues. The CDR3 region has the DNA TGTGCCAGCAGTGAAGGCCCGGGAATGGGTCAGCCCCAGCATTTT. Encoded protein: CASSEGPGMGQPQHF.

This clone showed up many times. The chain carries TRBV27 and TRBJ1-1; D is perhaps TRBD1 (6 bases). This CDR3 comprises 16 residues. Trimming pared 5 bases from V and 5 bases from J, leaving 21 bases between. Germline CDR1 reads MNHEY; CDR2 reads SMNVEV (reference sequence). The DNA of the CDR3 is TGTGCCAGCAGTCCCTTAACCCCAACAGGGTCGACTGAAGCTTTCTTT. Its translation is CASSPLTPTGSTEAFF.

The genes are TRBV28 and TRBJ2-2; tentative D call: TRBD1 (5 bases). This CDR3 comprises 12 residues. Looked up from germline, CDR1 is MDHEN and CDR2 is SYDVKM. With 10 bases removed from V and 4 bases from J, the gap between germline ends came to 10 bases. The CDR3 nucleotides are TGTGCCACGGACACCGTCACCGGGGAGCTGTTTTTT. It specifies CATDTVTGELFF.

The rearrangement uses TRBV7-6 and TRBJ1-5, with TRBD1 as a possible D gene (5 bases). V dropped 1 base and J dropped 6 bases, with 13 bases sitting between them. CDR1 is SGHVS, CDR2 FNYEAQ, per germline. CDR3 length: 15 amino acids. In DNA, the CDR3 is TGTGCCAGCAGCTTAGGAGCAGGGCCTTTTCAGCCCCAGCATTTT. This codes for CASSLGAGPFQPQHF.

V and J are TRBV3-1 (or the pseudogene TRBV3-2) and TRBJ1-2; 7 bases are a match to TRBD1. The V gene's germline CDR1 is LGHDT and CDR2 YNNKEL (reference sequence). J was trimmed by 5 bases and V by 6 bases; bases with no gene match: 6. The CDR3 length is 13 residues. The CDR3 sequence is CASRMAGGYGYTF. The CDR3 DNA is TGTGCCAGCAGAATGGCAGGGGGATATGGCTACACCTTC.

The chain uses TRBV15 and TRBJ2-3; TRBD2 matches 7 bases. The J segment lost 0 bases and the V segment lost 1 base, leaving 4 bases of the junction unmatched. The CDR3 spans 16 residues. Germline V gene sequence: CDR1 LNHNV, CDR2 YYDKDF (reference sequence). The CDR3 DNA is TGTGCCACCAGCAGAGTTTTGGGGGGGAGCACAGATACGCAGTATTTT. Translating it yields CATSRVLGGSTDTQYF.